The clone carrying this TCR beta chain was seen many times. Stated time point: newly diagnosed GD, antithyroid drugs for less than 3 months. PBMCs were the source of the RNA used for TCR sequencing. The data derive from a study of regulatory T cells in long-lasting Graves disease. Arm-PCR of CDR3 regions and iRepertoire HTBI primers were used to build TCR beta libraries. TCRdb passed the multiplex PCR reads through MiXCR, listing each CDR3 protein once. Of around 250,000 distinct CDR3 sequences in the sample, approximately 20% were seen once. The same data also contributed to another study, on T cells in Graves' hyperthyroidism and ophthalmopathy. That source adds: Those with hyperthyroidism were 18 to 65 years old, newly diagnosed, and ill for under 2 months. TCR CDR3 regions were first amplified by RT-PCR with HTBI primers.

The clonotype originates from a woman in her thirties with Graves disease. The source was peripheral blood mononuclear cells (PBMCs), collected at new diagnosis, from a patient treated with antithyroid drugs.

Here the CDR3 DNA reads TGCAGTGCTAGTGTGCAGGGAGGGTTTGGGACCCAGTACTTC. This sequence encodes CSASVQGGFGTQYF. The chain is built from TRBV20-1 and TRBJ2-5; TRBD2 matches at 7 bases. Per the germline V gene, CDR1 is DFQATT and CDR2 is SNEGSKA (reference sequence). This CDR3 region has 14 residues. J was trimmed by 7 bases and V by 3 bases; bases with no gene match: 11.